This T cell receptor (beta chain) came from a study of CD8 T cells in Susac syndrome. Study-wide results and caveats: The study acknowledged a relatively small number of individuals in its TCR sequencing and HLA analysis.

Germline CDR1 reads LGHNA; CDR2 reads YNFKEQ. V was pared by 4 bases and J by 6 bases, with 13 bases between. The CDR3 consists of 13 residues. With random hexamers, reverse transcription was performed on about 0.45 to 1 ug of RNA. The amplification used immunoSEQ multiplex PCR on TCR beta CDR3; it spanned 54 Vbeta and 13 Jbeta. TCRdb redid the calling of the immunoSEQ multiplex PCR reads with MiXCR, one entry per CDR3 protein. The repertoire includes 250,000 to 300,000 distinct CDR3 sequences, roughly 90% of them detected once, and 0.18% sits in the top ten. CD8+ and CD4+ T cells from blood underwent TCR beta sequencing. Both CD4+ and CD8+ T cells were negatively isolated, and TEMRA cells underwent FACS enrichment. A note on this clonotype: Its target is not known.

This TCR was recovered from a human donor with multiple sclerosis. The genes are TRBV4-2 and TRBJ2-7; D tentatively fits TRBD1 or TRBD2 (6 bases each). Specimen: CD8+ T cells from PBMCs. The CDR3 bases are TGTGCCAGCAGCCCAACGGGGGCGGGCGAGCAGTACTTC. Its protein product is CASSPTGAGEQYF.